The clone carrying this T cell receptor (beta chain) was picked up one time. Sequencing was performed with immunoSEQ multiplex PCR; in TCRdb, only in-frame clones are kept and a portion is missing. Here the sample spans about 250,000 clones, just over 90% being singletons. These data come from a study of blood T cell repertoires in COVID-19. The CDR3 totals 14 residues. The ends were cut back, 5 bases at V and 5 bases at J, with 13 bases in the middle. The germline gives CDR1 LNHDA, CDR2 SQIVND (reference sequence). This sequence originates from a woman younger than 35 who had recovered from COVID-19. The sample comprised PBMCs or T cells enriched from blood (not recorded which). The chain combines TRBV19 with TRBJ2-1; D might be TRBD2 (5 bases). The CDR3 nucleotides are TGTGCCAGTAGTTTTCGGCGGGCGAACAATGAGCAGTTCTTC. It translates to CASSFRRANNEQFF.